This passage covers 3 T cell receptor beta chains from one sample sequenced in a study of blood T cell repertoires in COVID-19 (dated by TCRdb to 2020 to 2021). Libraries came from the immunoSEQ multiplex PCR assay. The clones in this table, taken by TCRdb from immuneACCESS, are in-frame only. Not every clone is retained; where verified, under half of the shortfall comes from an unresolved V gene, and the cause of the rest is unknown. Recorded for this sample are approximately 200,000 clones; about nine tenths of them occurred a single time. The ten largest clones capture 2.1% of the sample. Material: peripheral blood. The receptors derive from a man in his 70s with active or convalescent COVID-19.

This chain connects TRBV6-2 or TRBV6-3 to TRBJ2-4, with unresolved D. Germline values: CDR1 MNHEY, CDR2 SVGEGT. Trimming shortened V by 5 bases and J by 1 base, and 9 bases separated the two germline ends. The CDR3 sequence is 14 residues long. CDR3 in DNA: TGTGCCAGCAGTAATTACGAGGCCAAAAACATTCAGTACTTC. Translating gives CASSNYEAKNIQYF.

The genes are TRBV3-1 (or the pseudogene TRBV3-2) and TRBJ2-5; maybe TRBD1 (5 bases). CDR1 is LGHDT, CDR2 YNNKEL, per germline (reference sequence). V was trimmed by 3 bases and J by 4 bases, leaving 9 bases between them. The length of the CDR3 is 13 residues. Written as DNA, the CDR3 is TGTGCCAGCAGCCATGGGGCCCCAGAGACCCAGTACTTC. This encodes CASSHGAPETQYF.

In DNA form, the CDR3 reads TGCAGTGCTAGTCCTCAGGCCCCCCACGGGACATATCAAGAGACCCAGTACTTC. The encoded protein is CSASPQAPHGTYQETQYF. The chain combines TRBV20-1 with TRBJ2-5; tentative D call: TRBD1 (6 bases). Trimming pared 3 bases from V and 2 bases from J, leaving 25 bases between. The germline gives CDR1 DFQATT, CDR2 SNEGSKA (reference sequence). This CDR3 comprises 18 residues.